These T cell receptor beta chains were read from a single sample in a study of beta chain features in type 1 diabetes. The method was immunoSEQ multiplex PCR; TCRdb's version includes in-frame clones alone and lacks a portion of them. The sample lists under 300,000 clones, around 22% occurring once. Sequenced input: naive CD4+ T cells from blood. Receptors were obtained from a woman aged 25 to 39 with type 1 diabetes. The CDR3 runs from the conserved cysteine through the conserved F or W. D genes are given only for firm matches. Some rows mark clone size as missing; the rest say once, few, many or name a class of expanded clone.

J,size,V,D,CDR3,DNA
TRBJ2-3,few,TRBV6-6,-,CAGGRPNTDTQYF,TGTGCCGGGGGGAGACCTAACACAGATACGCAGTATTTT
TRBJ2-7,-,TRBV6-5,-,CASMAGESYEQYF,TGTGCCAGCATGGCAGGGGAGTCCTACGAGCAGTACTTC
TRBJ1-5,-,TRBV7-6,-,CASRTTGIDNQPQHF,TGTGCCAGCAGGACGACAGGCATTGACAATCAGCCCCAGCATTTT
TRBJ2-7,few,TRBV15,-,CATSSGESYYEQYF,TGTGCCACCAGTTCCGGGGAGTCCTATTACGAGCAGTACTTC
TRBJ2-1,-,TRBV2,-,CASSELAIEQFF,TGTGCCAGCAGTGAACTAGCCATAGAGCAGTTCTTC
TRBJ1-1,few,TRBV29-1,-,CSVEGREVGDTEAFF,TGCAGCGTTGAAGGGAGGGAGGTGGGGGACACTGAAGCTTTCTTT
TRBJ1-2,-,TRBV21-1,-,CASSNWTGRSYGYTF,TGTGCCAGCAGCAACTGGACAGGGAGGTCCTATGGCTACACCTTC
TRBJ1-5,-,TRBV9,-,CASSVGGGNGDQPQHF,TGTGCCAGCAGCGTAGGGGGGGGTAACGGCGATCAGCCCCAGCATTTT
TRBJ2-1,few,TRBV27,TRBD2,CASSPSGVYNEQFF,TGTGCCAGCAGCCCTAGCGGGGTCTACAATGAGCAGTTCTTC
TRBJ2-7,few,TRBV29-1,-,CSALRDTLGEQYF,TGCAGCGCCCTAAGGGACACCTTGGGGGAGCAGTACTTC
TRBJ2-7,-,TRBV5-1,TRBD2,CASTPGLAPNYEQYF,TGCGCCAGCACACCCGGACTAGCGCCGAACTACGAGCAGTACTTC
TRBJ1-1,-,TRBV13,TRBD1,CASTIHDRGTEAFF,TGTGCCAGCACCATTCACGACAGGGGAACTGAAGCTTTCTTT
TRBJ2-5,few,TRBV29-1,TRBD2,CSLSSGPETQYF,TGCAGCTTGTCTAGCGGCCCAGAGACCCAGTACTTC
TRBJ2-1,-,TRBV9,TRBD2,CASSVGTSGRATYNEQFF,TGTGCCAGCAGCGTAGGGACTAGCGGGAGGGCGACGTACAATGAGCAGTTCTTC
TRBJ2-1,few,TRBV15,-,CATSRDRDSYNEQFF,TGTGCCACCAGCAGAGACCGGGACTCGTACAATGAGCAGTTCTTC
TRBJ2-2,-,TRBV10-3,TRBD1,CAISENPGQGGAGELFF,TGTGCCATCAGTGAGAACCCGGGACAGGGAGGAGCCGGGGAGCTGTTTTTT
TRBJ2-1,few,TRBV7-8,TRBD2,CASSLSRTRTRAYNEQFF,TGTGCCAGCAGCTTAAGTAGAACTCGGACTAGGGCCTACAATGAGCAGTTCTTC
TRBJ2-1,few,TRBV5-1,-,CASSLVGGSYNEQFF,TGCGCCAGCAGCTTGGTCGGGGGCTCCTACAATGAGCAGTTCTTC
TRBJ2-1,few,TRBV27,TRBD1,CASSLGRNTGEINEQFF,TGTGCCAGCAGTTTAGGTAGAAACACAGGGGAAATCAATGAGCAGTTCTTC
TRBJ1-2,-,TRBV10-3,-,CAISAGTNYGYTF,TGTGCCATCAGTGCAGGCACCAACTATGGCTACACCTTC
TRBJ2-2,few,TRBV5-4,-,CASSLWPGELFF,TGTGCCAGCAGCTTGTGGCCTGGGGAGCTGTTTTTT
TRBJ1-2,-,TRBV30,TRBD1,CAGRTGQGKNTF,TGTGCCGGGAGGACGGGACAGGGAAAAAACACCTTC
TRBJ1-1,few,TRBV29-1,TRBD1,CSVAGTGGFGTEAFF,TGCAGCGTTGCCGGGACAGGGGGCTTTGGCACTGAAGCTTTCTTT
TRBJ2-3,-,TRBV7-3,TRBD2,CASSLTLAGADTQYF,TGTGCCAGCAGCTTAACCCTAGCGGGAGCAGATACGCAGTATTTT
TRBJ2-5,-,TRBV2,-,CASSGTQQETQYF,TGTGCCAGCAGTGGCACTCAACAAGAGACCCAGTACTTC
TRBJ1-5,few,TRBV29-1,-,CSARQNSNQPQHF,TGCAGCGCTCGCCAGAATAGCAATCAGCCCCAGCATTTT
TRBJ2-1,few,TRBV11-2,-,CASSLGGSYNEQFF,TGTGCCAGCAGCTTAGGAGGCTCTTACAATGAGCAGTTCTTC
TRBJ1-1,-,TRBV5-4,-,CASSLGIGDEAFF,TGTGCCAGCAGCTTGGGTATCGGAGATGAAGCTTTCTTT
TRBJ1-1,few,TRBV5-6,-,CASRTDRNTEAFF,TGTGCCAGCAGAACCGACAGGAACACTGAAGCTTTCTTT
TRBJ2-3,few,TRBV13,TRBD2,CASSPRTSGNRDTQYF,TGTGCCAGCAGCCCCCGAACTAGCGGGAACCGAGATACGCAGTATTTT
TRBJ2-1,-,TRBV5-4,-,CASSLASGQYYNEQFF,TGTGCCAGCAGCTTGGCCAGTGGACAGTACTACAATGAGCAGTTCTTC
TRBJ2-7,few,TRBV6-8,TRBD2,CASSRSPSGRSYEQYF,TGTGCCAGCAGCCGAAGCCCTAGCGGGCGCTCCTACGAGCAGTACTTC
TRBJ2-7,-,TRBV20-1,TRBD2,CSTERGYEQYF,TGCAGTACCGAGCGGGGGTACGAGCAGTACTTC
TRBJ2-1,-,TRBV11-2,-,CASSRGLQDEQFF,TGTGCCAGCAGCCGGGGACTCCAGGATGAGCAGTTCTTC
TRBJ1-2,-,TRBV29-1,-,CSVSSANYGYTF,TGCAGCGTTTCATCGGCTAACTATGGCTACACCTTC
TRBJ2-1,few,TRBV9,TRBD2,CASSTIAGPLGEQFF,TGTGCCAGCAGCACAATAGCGGGCCCCTTAGGTGAGCAGTTCTTC
TRBJ2-5,-,TRBV2,-,CASKQWRQETQYF,TGTGCCAGCAAACAGTGGCGACAAGAGACCCAGTACTTC
TRBJ2-7,-,TRBV18,TRBD1,CASSPGTDRYEQYF,TGTGCCAGCTCGCCCGGGACAGACCGCTACGAGCAGTACTTC
TRBJ2-7,few,TRBV5-1,-,CASSLQGRNEQYF,TGCGCCAGCAGCTTGCAGGGAAGGAACGAGCAGTACTTC
TRBJ2-6,few,TRBV18,-,CASSPLQASSGANVLTF,TGTGCCAGCTCACCTTTACAGGCGAGCTCTGGGGCCAACGTCCTGACTTTC
TRBJ1-1,once,TRBV28,-,CASRIGADERAEAFF,TGTGCCAGCAGGATCGGAGCAGACGAGCGGGCTGAAGCTTTCTTT
TRBJ1-5,-,TRBV28,-,CASTPYSNQPQHF,TGTGCCAGCACCCCTTATAGCAATCAGCCCCAGCATTTT
TRBJ2-7,-,TRBV5-1,TRBD2,CASSLAVSGSSEQYF,TGCGCCAGCAGCTTGGCGGTTAGCGGGAGCTCGGAGCAGTACTTC
TRBJ1-4,-,TRBV5-4,-,CASSLAKGVGNEKLFF,TGTGCCAGCAGCTTGGCCAAGGGGGTAGGAAATGAAAAACTGTTTTTT
TRBJ2-3,-,TRBV6-5,TRBD2,CASSYIGGGGDTQYF,TGTGCCAGCAGTTACATCGGGGGGGGAGGAGATACGCAGTATTTT
TRBJ2-7,-,TRBV9,-,CASSVAPSYEQYF,TGTGCCAGCAGCGTAGCCCCCAGCTACGAGCAGTACTTC
TRBJ2-6,-,TRBV5-1,-,CASSLGSSGANVLTF,TGCGCCAGCAGCTTGGGGAGCTCTGGGGCCAACGTCCTGACTTTC
TRBJ2-7,few,TRBV9,-,CASSVGGLSYEQYF,TGTGCCAGCAGCGTAGGAGGCCTCTCCTACGAGCAGTACTTC
TRBJ1-1,few,TRBV18,-,CASSPPSLGSWTEAFF,TGTGCCAGCTCACCACCGTCGCTGGGGAGTTGGACTGAAGCTTTCTTT
TRBJ2-1,-,TRBV25-1,TRBD1,CASNEDRYNEQFF,TGTGCCAGCAATGAGGACAGGTACAATGAGCAGTTCTTC
TRBJ2-5,-,TRBV28,TRBD1,CASRNIQGARETQYF,TGTGCCAGCAGAAACATACAGGGGGCCAGGGAGACCCAGTACTTC
TRBJ2-1,once,TRBV14,TRBD2,CASSQEIGRAYNEQFF,TGTGCCAGCAGCCAAGAGATCGGGAGGGCCTACAATGAGCAGTTCTTC